The 11 T cell receptor beta chains reported below all come from one sample, sequenced in a study of blood T cell repertoires in COVID-19. The repertoire was sequenced with immunoSEQ multiplex PCR; TCRdb's copy has only in-frame clones and lacks some. The repertoire holds under 45,000 clones, with more than 75% as singletons. Sequences were obtained from peripheral blood. Source of these receptors: an elderly man with active COVID-19.

The chain recombines TRBV6-5 with TRBJ2-7, with 8 bases matching TRBD2. The length of the CDR3 is 14 residues. Germline trimming cut 7 bases from V and 0 bases from J; bases unmatched to any gene: 5. Germline V gene sequence: CDR1 MNHEY, CDR2 SVGAGI. The CDR3 bases are TGTGCCAGCATCAAAAGCGGGGGCTCCTACGAGCAGTACTTC. Amino acids: CASIKSGGSYEQYF.

The rearrangement joins TRBV6-4 to TRBJ2-7, with 12 bases matching TRBD2. With 6 bases clipped from V and 3 bases from J, the junction kept 3 bases outside the gene matches. The germline gives CDR1 MRHNA, CDR2 SNTAGT. CDR3 size: 14 residues. The CDR3: CASRVTSGSYEQYF. The CDR3 coding sequence is TGTGCCAGCAGAGTGACTAGCGGGAGCTACGAGCAGTACTTC.

This clone turned up a few times. This sequence joins TRBV10-3 and TRBJ1-6; a possible D gene is TRBD1 (5 bases). Germline loops: CDR1 ENHRY, CDR2 SYGVKD. Trimming took off 2 bases at V and 8 bases at J, with 10 bases between the two ends. The CDR3 contains 14 residues. As DNA, the CDR3 is TGTGCCATCAGTGAGCGGGGGAGGGATTCACCCCTCCACTTT. Amino acids: CAISERGRDSPLHF.

The V gene is TRBV5-1, the J gene TRBJ1-1; D gene ambiguous. This CDR3 comprises 14 residues. The V end lost 2 bases, the J end lost 6 bases, and 14 bases lay between the germline ends. CDR1 and CDR2 (germline): SGHRS, YFSETQ. The CDR3 region has the DNA TGCGCCAGCAGCTTTCAAACCACGCGGGCTGAAGCTTTCTTT. This translates into CASSFQTTRAEAFF.

The chain employs TRBV5-4 and TRBJ2-5; D call uncertain. V was pared by 2 bases and J by 2 bases, with 7 bases between. Germline CDR1 is SGHNT and CDR2 is YYREEE (reference sequence). This CDR3 is built from 13 residues. The chain's CDR3 is CASSFSLQETQYF. The CDR3 DNA sequence: TGTGCCAGCAGCTTCTCCCTTCAAGAGACCCAGTACTTC.

CDR3 bases: TGTGCCAGCAGCTCCCTCCGGGACAGGTCCTACGAGCAGTACTTC. This translates into CASSSLRDRSYEQYF. V and J are TRBV11-2 and TRBJ2-7; 8 bases agree with TRBD1. The germline gives CDR1 SGHAT, CDR2 FQNNGV. Losses at the gene ends were 4 bases for V and 1 base for J; bases not matched to a gene: 6. CDR3 length: 15 amino acids. Supplemented by reference TRBV11-2 and TRBJ2-7, the full variable domain reads EAGVAQSPRYKIIEKRQSVAFWCNPISGHATLYWYQQILGQGPKLLIQFQNNGVVDDSQLPKDRFSAERLKGVDSTLKIQPAKLEDSAVYLCASSSLRDRSYEQYFGPGTRLTVT.

J is TRBJ1-1 and V is TRBV28, with TRBD1 matching 9 bases. CDR1 MDHEN and CDR2 SYDVKM come from the germline V gene. CDR3 length: 16 amino acids. V shed 7 bases and J 4 bases; nucleotides not matched to a gene: 13. The CDR3 DNA sequence: TGTGCCAGCACCCCGACACAGGGGGCGGCTCCCACTGAAGCTTTCTTT. It yields the protein CASTPTQGAAPTEAFF.

This chain links TRBV27 with TRBJ2-1, with 8 positions matching TRBD2. This CDR3 has 16 residues. With 6 bases clipped from V and 2 bases from J, the junction kept 9 bases outside the gene matches. CDR1 is MNHEY, CDR2 SMNVEV, per germline (reference sequence). CDR3 coding DNA: TGTGCCAGCAGACTTAAAGCGGGAGTGGCCTACAATGAGCAGTTCTTC. Translation: CASRLKAGVAYNEQFF.

The V and J genes are TRBV11-3 and TRBJ2-1; 12 nucleotides match TRBD2. This CDR3 has 16 amino acids. Germline CDR1 SGHNT, CDR2 YENEEA. V lost 1 base to trimming and J lost 10 bases; unmatched junction nucleotides: 8. This chain's CDR3 is CASSLGRLAGDGEQFF. CDR3 nucleotide sequence: TGTGCCAGCAGCTTAGGACGACTAGCGGGAGATGGAGAGCAGTTCTTC.

There are a few counts of this clone. The chain has TRBV19 and TRBJ1-1, with D possibly matching TRBD1 (6 bases). CDR3 length: 15 amino acids. From germline, CDR1 is LNHDA and CDR2 SQIVND (reference sequence). Trimming cost V 0 bases and J 6 bases, with 14 bases left between them. The CDR3 DNA sequence: TGTGCCAGTAGTATAGAGCGGGGGCGCTTCGCTGAAGCTTTCTTT. Encoded protein: CASSIERGRFAEAFF.

V is TRBV11-2 and J is TRBJ2-7; 10 positions agree with TRBD2. From germline, CDR1 is SGHAT and CDR2 FQNNGV. The V gene end was trimmed by 0 bases and the J gene end by 4 bases; junction bases not matched to a gene: 6. CDR3 length equals 16 residues. The CDR3 bases are TGTGCCAGCAGCTTAGATATCGCTAGCGGGAGTTACGAGCAGTACTTC. Protein: CASSLDIASGSYEQYF. The complete variable domain, with remaining parts taken from reference TRBV11-2 and TRBJ2-7, reads EAGVAQSPRYKIIEKRQSVAFWCNPISGHATLYWYQQILGQGPKLLIQFQNNGVVDDSQLPKDRFSAERLKGVDSTLKIQPAKLEDSAVYLCASSLDIASGSYEQYFGPGTRLTVT.